This is a list of T cell receptor beta chains from one sample in a study of blood T cells in healthy people across ages. TCRdb passed the 5' RACE reads through MiXCR, listing each CDR3 protein once. Of approximately 800,000 distinct CDR3 sequences in the sample, 20% to 25% were seen once. The same data also went into a second study, on T cells of mothers and their children.

What was sequenced was blood. The source of these receptors is a boy aged 5-17 years in good health. Both conserved end residues are part of each CDR3. The D gene is left open where the match is weak. For some rows the clone size is stated as once, few or many, or as a class when expanded; others skip it.

>TRBJ2-1|TRBV4-3|-|TRBD1
CASSQGTGVTYNEQFF
TGCGCCAGCAGCCAGGGGACAGGGGTCACGTACAATGAGCAGTTCTTC
>TRBJ1-1|TRBV9|few|-
CASSVGPGTEAFF
TGTGCCAGCAGCGTGGGGCCGGGGACTGAAGCTTTCTTT
>TRBJ1-5|TRBV6-2/TRBV6-3|few|-
CASSYGLSYQPQHF
TGTGCCAGCAGTTACGGGTTATCTTATCAGCCCCAGCATTTT
>TRBJ1-1|TRBV5-1|few|TRBD1
CASKIQGAGGEAFF
TGCGCCAGCAAAATACAGGGGGCAGGGGGTGAAGCTTTCTTT
>TRBJ2-3|TRBV10-2|-|-
CASSESSSQSTDTQYF
TGCGCCAGCAGTGAATCGAGCAGCCAAAGCACAGATACGCAGTATTTT
>TRBJ1-1|TRBV6-5|few|-
CASYSTTLEAFF
TGTGCCAGTTACTCGACGACACTTGAAGCTTTCTTT
>TRBJ2-7|TRBV20-1|-|TRBD2
CSARPGLDYEQYF
TGCAGTGCTAGGCCGGGACTAGACTACGAGCAGTACTTC
>TRBJ2-3|TRBV7-9|few|-
CASIPQGVDTQYF
TGTGCCAGCATTCCCCAGGGCGTGGATACGCAGTATTTT
>TRBJ2-7|TRBV28|-|-
CASSLRETLGVYEQYF
TGTGCCAGCAGTTTAAGGGAAACCCTGGGGGTCTACGAGCAGTACTTC
>TRBJ1-2|TRBV4-3|few|-
CASSQDFNSGYGYTF
TGCGCCAGCAGCCAAGATTTTAATTCTGGCTATGGCTACACCTTC
>TRBJ2-7|TRBV7-9|-|-
CATRTGSTYEQYF
TGTGCCACCAGGACTGGAAGCACCTACGAGCAGTACTTC
>TRBJ1-4|TRBV29-1|-|-
CSVWTEGEKLFF
TGCAGCGTTTGGACAGAAGGGGAAAAACTGTTTTTT
>TRBJ2-7|TRBV27|-|-
CASRRGWDSYEQYF
TGTGCCAGCAGAAGAGGTTGGGACTCCTACGAGCAGTACTTC
>TRBJ1-5|TRBV7-2|once|-
CASSRAGTAQPQHF
TGTGCCAGCAGCCGAGCAGGGACGGCGCAGCCCCAGCATTTT
>TRBJ2-1|TRBV2|few|-
CASRLGQLYNEQFF
TGTGCCAGCAGGCTCGGGCAGTTATACAATGAGCAGTTCTTC
>TRBJ2-7|TRBV30|-|TRBD1
CAWSVMRDRDPYEQYF
TGTGCCTGGAGTGTAATGCGGGACAGGGACCCCTACGAGCAGTACTTC
>TRBJ2-7|TRBV10-2|-|-
CASIGQGHEQYF
TGCGCCAGCATAGGACAAGGCCACGAGCAGTACTTC
>TRBJ2-1|TRBV6-6|-|TRBD1
CASRGGARGNEQFF
TGTGCCAGCAGAGGGGGCGCCCGGGGCAATGAGCAGTTCTTC
>TRBJ2-7|TRBV21-1|-|-
CASSKALALYEQYF
TGTGCCAGCAGCAAAGCACTAGCTCTATACGAGCAGTACTTC
>TRBJ2-7|TRBV6-6|-|-
CASIDGPSSYEQYF
TGTGCCAGCATTGATGGGCCGAGCTCCTACGAGCAGTACTTC
>TRBJ1-1|TRBV6-2/TRBV6-3|-|-
CASERDDRVTEAFF
TGTGCCAGCGAACGGGACGATCGGGTCACTGAAGCTTTCTTT